This TCR beta chain was found in a study of blood T cell repertoires in COVID-19. The protocol was immunoSEQ multiplex PCR, while the TCRdb copy is restricted to in-frame clones and leaves out a portion. The table shows around 250,000 clones, with 89% occurring only once. Germline V gene data show CDR1 as MDHEN and CDR2 as SYDVKM. The CDR3 is 16 residues long. V gave up 4 bases and J gave up 7 bases; unmatched junction bases: 14. The sample comprised peripheral blood. This chain links TRBV28 with TRBJ2-7, with 9 bases lining up with TRBD1. The source is a woman aged 40 to 50 who had recovered from COVID-19. The CDR3 spells CASSWDLRTGVGEQYF. The CDR3 DNA is TGTGCCAGCAGTTGGGACCTCCGGACAGGGGTCGGTGAGCAGTACTTC.